This T cell receptor (beta chain) originates from a study of CD8 T cells in Susac syndrome. In the study overall: Treatment status at blood draw for the Susac syndrome patients was therapy-naive, corticosteroids, or intravenous immunoglobulin alone.

CDR1 and CDR2 (germline): DFQATT, SNEGSKA (reference sequence). This CDR3 contains 14 residues. V was pared by 3 bases and J by 1 base, with 6 bases of the junction left unmatched. Roughly 0.45 to 1 ug RNA was reverse transcribed with random hexamers. One entry per CDR3 protein, called by TCRdb with MiXCR from the immunoSEQ multiplex PCR reads. The sample yields about 83,000 distinct CDR3 sequences, 95% seen once. V usage is TRBV20-1 and J usage is TRBJ2-7; 7 bases are a match to TRBD1. This TCR was sampled from a human donor with Susac syndrome. The sample taken for sequencing was CD8+ T cells from PBMCs. Here the CDR3 DNA reads TGCAGTGCTAGTAGGGACAGTCATTCCTACGAGCAGTACTTC. Translation gives CSASRDSHSYEQYF.